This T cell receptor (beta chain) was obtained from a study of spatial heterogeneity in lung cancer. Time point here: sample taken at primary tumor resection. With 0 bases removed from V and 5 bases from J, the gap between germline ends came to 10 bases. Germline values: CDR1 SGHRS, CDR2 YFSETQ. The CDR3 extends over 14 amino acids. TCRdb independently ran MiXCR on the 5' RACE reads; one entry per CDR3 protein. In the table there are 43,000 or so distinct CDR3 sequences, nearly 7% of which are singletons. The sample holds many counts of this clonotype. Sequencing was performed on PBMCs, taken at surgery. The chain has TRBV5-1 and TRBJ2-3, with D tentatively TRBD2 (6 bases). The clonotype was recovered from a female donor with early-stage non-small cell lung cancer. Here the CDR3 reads CASSLVGGRDTQYF. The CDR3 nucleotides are TGCGCCAGCAGCTTGGTGGGAGGCAGAGATACGCAGTATTTT.